This T cell receptor (beta chain) was identified during a study of T cell repertoires in cytomegalovirus infection. Points from the study as a whole: CMV carriers having the relevant HLA were flagged by cumulative public TCR beta family frequency.

About this clonotype itself: Its antigen is unidentified.

TCRdb called the reads again in MiXCR, with one record for every CDR3 protein. The repertoire holds approximately 730,000 distinct CDR3 sequences, with 25% to 30% as singletons. CDR1 is SEHNR, CDR2 FQNEAQ, per germline (reference sequence). This CDR3 has 17 residues. The ends lost 1 base at V and 4 bases at J; junction bases unmatched: 4. This clonotype was sampled from a human donor in good health (CMV status not recorded). Some clones in this sample may be carry-over from other donors' samples. The V and J genes are TRBV7-9 and TRBJ2-2; 12 positions match TRBD2. The sequencing used cultured CD8+ T cells from PBMCs, collected from culture after CMV antigen stimulation. The CDR3 here is CASSLGLAGASTGELFF. In nucleotides, the CDR3 is TGTGCCAGCAGCTTAGGACTAGCGGGGGCCTCCACCGGGGAGCTGTTTTTT.